This T cell receptor (beta chain) derives from a study of OX40 agonist ivuxolimab in advanced cancers. Study overall: All patients had ivuxolimab intravenously every 2 weeks at 0.01 to 10 mg/kg. Having had anti-PD-1, anti-PD-L1 or anti-CTLA-4 therapy before was allowed, and 40% to 45% had some.

Study conclusions and caveats: Dosing at 0.1 to 3.0 mg/kg was accompanied by clonal expansion of CD4+ and CD8+ blood T cells by week 6.

CDR1 MDHEN and CDR2 SYDVKM come from the germline V gene. V shed 3 bases and J shed 4 bases, with 22 bases lying between them. The CDR3 spans 19 residues. Assay used: immunoSEQ multiplex PCR; TCRdb lists only in-frame clones, some missing. The sample includes some 55,000 clones, about four fifths of them seen just once. Peripheral blood came from all dose cohorts at three timepoints. Regarding this clone: Its antigen is unidentified.

This receptor was taken from an adult with an advanced solid tumor such as melanoma, head and neck, liver or kidney cancer. Sequenced here: CD4+ or CD8+ T cells sorted from blood, sampled in a trial of the OX40 agonist ivuxolimab. The rearrangement joins TRBV28 to TRBJ2-6, with a possible D match to TRBD2 (5 bases). The CDR3 loop is CASSFGFGIRGTGANVLTF. The CDR3 DNA is TGTGCCAGCAGTTTTGGGTTTGGGATCCGGGGTACGGGGGCCAACGTCCTGACTTTC.